This T cell receptor beta chain was observed in a study of shared clonotypes between healthy human individuals. Notes on this clone: Its specificity is not known.

The donors, all of them Caucasian adults, lived in Nashville, Tennessee. Into CD45RA+ naive and CD45RA-negative memory subsets, the CD4+ cells were split. Study-wide results and limits: Estimated richness values were generally larger in naive subsets than in memory subsets. Investigators collected only blood, and repertoires in tissues likely differ.

Generated by immunoSEQ multiplex PCR, the TCRdb table keeps only in-frame clones and is missing some. The table lists over a million clones, approximately 97% of them singletons, with 1.2% in the top ten. Sequenced input: naive CD4+ T cells sorted from blood. The subset: CD45RA+ positively selected. This receptor was identified in a man younger than 40 in good health.

The CDR3 region is CASSPASGTDTQYF. The CDR3 DNA reads TGTGCCAGCTCACCAGCTAGCGGCACAGATACGCAGTATTTT. This sequence joins TRBV18 and TRBJ2-3, with a tentative D call TRBD2 (6 bases). The CDR3 consists of 14 residues. Germline V gene sequence: CDR1 KGHSH, CDR2 LQKENI. Between the trimmed V and J ends, which lost 2 bases and 1 base, there was a span of 7 bases.